Presented here are 16 T cell receptor beta chains from one specimen sequenced in a study of cytomegalovirus exposure and HLA in healthy donors. Researchers ran the PCR with 60 Vbeta and 13 Jbeta primers. Assay: immunoSEQ multiplex PCR; the TCRdb copy retains only in-frame clones and omits some. The sample yields 200,000 to 250,000 clones, around 79% seen once. Sequences were obtained from PBMCs. All receptors come from a man between 18 and 35 years old in good health and CMV-seronegative.

This rearrangement joins TRBV2 to TRBJ1-5, with TRBD1 matching 10 bases. CDR3 length: 13 residues. CDR1 SNHLY and CDR2 FYNNEI come from the germline V gene. The J segment lost 7 bases and the V segment lost 6 bases, leaving 3 bases of the junction unmatched. The DNA of the CDR3 is TGTGCCAGCAGATCGACAGGGGGCCAGCCCCAGCATTTT. Protein: CASRSTGGQPQHF. Together with reference TRBV2 and TRBJ1-5, the CDR3 gives the full variable domain: EPEVTQTPSHQVTQMGQEVILRCVPISNHLYFYWYRQILGQKVEFLVSFYNNEISEKSEIFDDQFSVERPDGSNFTLKIRSTKLEDSAMYFCASRSTGGQPQHFGDGTRLSIL.

The V gene is TRBV5-5, the J gene TRBJ2-5; D is possibly TRBD2 (5 bases). The CDR3 sequence is 14 residues long. V lost 0 bases and J 2 bases, leaving 8 bases between the germline ends. Germline loops: CDR1 SGHKS, CDR2 YYEKEE (reference sequence). CDR3 bases: TGTGCCAGCAGCTTGGTAGGGAGACAAGAGACCCAGTACTTC. This encodes CASSLVGRQETQYF.

The V and J genes are TRBV10-3 and TRBJ2-7; D may be TRBD2 (6 bases). The CDR3 totals 13 residues. Germline CDR1 and CDR2: ENHRY and SYGVKD. The ends were cut back, 7 bases at V and 2 bases at J, with 12 bases in the middle. The CDR3 DNA is TGTGCCATCACCCCGGGAGCTCCCTACGAGCAGTACTTC. Amino acid sequence: CAITPGAPYEQYF.

This chain links TRBV27 with TRBJ1-5, with D possibly being TRBD1 (5 bases). V lost 4 bases and J 0 bases, leaving 25 bases between the germline ends. The CDR3 has 20 amino acids. CDR1 is MNHEY, CDR2 SMNVEV, per germline (reference sequence). CDR3 in amino acids: CASSSIGVSRGDYSNQPQHF. The CDR3 DNA is TGTGCCAGCAGTTCTATAGGGGTGTCCCGGGGGGATTATAGCAATCAGCCCCAGCATTTT.

This clone occurred once. This rearrangement joins TRBV6-1 to TRBJ1-4; TRBD1 aligns across 7 bases. Germline values: CDR1 MNHNS, CDR2 SASEGT. V lost 4 bases and J lost 2; bases outside the gene matches: 4. This CDR3 contains 15 residues. The CDR3 region has the DNA TGTGCCAGCAGTGCAACAGGGGCTACTAATGAAAAACTGTTTTTT. Protein product: CASSATGATNEKLFF.

J is TRBJ1-3 and V is TRBV7-8; 9 positions match TRBD1. Germline CDR1 is SGHVS and CDR2 is FQNEAQ. The CDR3 spans 14 residues. V lost 5 bases and J lost 4; bases outside the gene matches: 3. CDR3 sequence reads: CASSPGQGGNTIYF. The CDR3 DNA reads TGTGCCAGCAGCCCGGGACAGGGCGGAAACACCATATATTTT. Looking up the rest from reference TRBV7-8 and TRBJ1-3 gives the full variable domain: GAGVSQSPRYKVAKRGQDVALRCDPISGHVSLFWYQQALGQGPEFLTYFQNEAQLDKSGLPSDRFFAERPEGSVSTLKIQRTQQEDSAVYLCASSPGQGGNTIYFGEGSWLTVV.

The V gene is TRBV28, the J gene TRBJ2-3; TRBD1 might be the D (6 bases). CDR1 and CDR2 from the germline V gene are MDHEN and SYDVKM. There are 15 residues in the CDR3. V was pared by 4 bases and J by 3 bases, with 14 bases between. CDR3 protein: CASSSPQGSTDTQYF. The CDR3 DNA sequence: TGTGCCAGCAGTTCCCCTCAGGGGAGTACAGATACGCAGTATTTT.

The chain is built from TRBV10-3 and TRBJ1-6; 10 bases are a match to TRBD1. The J segment lost 8 bases and the V segment lost 10 bases, leaving 5 bases of the junction unmatched. Looked up from germline, CDR1 is ENHRY and CDR2 is SYGVKD. CDR3 length: 13 residues. The CDR3: CATKGTGDSPLHF. The CDR3 region has the DNA TGTGCCACCAAAGGGACAGGGGATTCACCCCTCCACTTT.

The chain has TRBV11-2 and TRBJ2-3, with TRBD2 identical over 8 bases. After removal of 0 bases from V and 1 base from J, the junction contained 3 bases not matched to a gene. Germline loops: CDR1 SGHAT, CDR2 FQNNGV. CDR3 size: 16 residues. CDR3 in DNA: TGTGCCAGCAGCTTAGATATACTAGCGGGCACAGATACGCAGTATTTT. Its translation: CASSLDILAGTDTQYF.

The gene calls are TRBV5-1 and TRBJ1-2; 10 bases map to TRBD1. J lost 7 bases, V lost 2 bases, and 20 bases had no gene match. The CDR3 has 19 residues. Germline V lookup: CDR1 SGHRS, CDR2 YFSETQ. The CDR3 DNA sequence: TGCGCCAGCAGCTTACGAACTACTACGGGCGGGACAGGGGATGCTGGCTACACCTTC. This sequence encodes CASSLRTTTGGTGDAGYTF.

The chain couples TRBV5-1 to TRBJ1-2; 7 bases are shared with TRBD1. The CDR3 runs to 14 residues. V gave up 0 bases and J gave up 6 bases; unmatched junction bases: 5. Germline-derived CDR1 and CDR2 are SGHRS and YFSETQ. CDR3 DNA sequence: TGCGCCAGCAGCTTGGGTGACAGGGTGAATGGCTACACCTTC. Its translation: CASSLGDRVNGYTF.

The genes are TRBV27 and TRBJ2-1; 16 bases fit TRBD2. Germline V gives CDR1 MNHEY, CDR2 SMNVEV (reference sequence). V shed 6 bases, J shed 0 bases, and the junction held 5 bases outside the gene matches. The length of the CDR3 is 18 residues. The CDR3 DNA is TGTGCCAGCAGCGGGACTAGCGGGAGGGCCGGCTCCTACAATGAGCAGTTCTTC. Translating gives CASSGTSGRAGSYNEQFF.

J is TRBJ2-3 and V is TRBV9, with 9 bases that match TRBD2. Germline CDR1 is SGDLS and CDR2 is YYNGEE. Trimming took 0 bases from V and 3 from J; bases not matched to a gene: 8. This CDR3 region has 17 residues. The CDR3 protein is CASSVEALAGWTDTQYF. The CDR3 coding sequence is TGTGCCAGCAGCGTAGAAGCTCTAGCGGGGTGGACAGATACGCAGTATTTT.

This clone was observed a few times. The chain employs TRBV19 and TRBJ2-7; 9 nucleotides match TRBD2. The CDR3 has 15 residues. The germline V gene has CDR1 LNHDA and CDR2 SQIVND (reference sequence). With 7 bases clipped from V and 5 bases from J, the junction kept 12 bases outside the gene matches. The chain's CDR3 is CASNHPRGGLDEQYF. The CDR3 region has the DNA TGTGCCAGTAACCACCCGCGGGGGGGCCTGGACGAGCAGTACTTC.

The chain is built from TRBV18 and TRBJ2-5; 11 bases are a match to TRBD1. Near its end, the DNA agrees better with TRBJ2-7, so the J call may be wrong. The CDR3 has 14 amino acids. The V gene's germline CDR1 is KGHSH and CDR2 LQKENI. The CDR3 region has the DNA TGTGCCAGCTCAGGGGGACAGGGGGTCGACGAGCAGTACTTC. This translates into CASSGGQGVDEQYF.

This chain uses TRBV11-2 with TRBJ2-7; the match to TRBD1 covers 10 bases. Trimming cost V 4 bases and J 7 bases; bases outside gene matches: 7. Germline V CDR1 and CDR2: SGHAT, FQNNGV. This CDR3 has 14 residues. The DNA for the CDR3 is TGTGCCAGCAGCTACCGACAGGGGGCGCGGGAGCAGTACTTC. It encodes CASSYRQGAREQYF.